This record covers a single T cell receptor (beta chain). Additional DNA sequences in this sample encode the identical CDR3. The sample belongs to a study of shared clonotypes between healthy human individuals. This table comes from immunoSEQ multiplex PCR, and its TCRdb copy is limited to in-frame clones, with some not included. The repertoire holds 2 million or so clones, with about 95% as singletons. The CDR3 runs 14 residues. Germline CDR1 and CDR2: SGDLS and YYNGEE. V dropped 0 bases and J dropped 2 bases, with 9 bases sitting between them. CD8 cells regarded as naive lacked CD45RO, were positively chosen for CCR7, and omitted terminally differentiated effector memory CD45RA+ cells.

The receptor comes from a man between 18 and 29 years old in good health. The sample consisted of naive CD8+ T cells sorted from blood. V is TRBV9 and J is TRBJ2-7; D call uncertain. The CDR3 region is CASSVGGIAYEQYF. The CDR3 DNA reads as TGTGCCAGCAGCGTAGGGGGAATCGCCTACGAGCAGTACTTC.